These T cell receptor beta chains were read from a single sample in a study of shared clonotypes between healthy human individuals. Only in-frame clones appear in the TCRdb table, and some are missing; sequencing was by immunoSEQ multiplex PCR. In the table there are millions of clones, 85% to 95% of which are singletons. Sequenced material: naive CD4+ T cells sorted from blood. All receptors come from a young man in good health. CDR3s include the opening cysteine and the closing phenylalanine or tryptophan. A D gene is named only where the DNA matches it firmly. Rows give clone size only sometimes, using once, few, many, or a class for an expanded clone.

j_call v_call d_call clone_size cdr3_aa cdr3_nt
TRBJ2-7 TRBV6-5 TRBD1 - CASSYSKTGVNGQYF TGTGCCAGCAGTTACTCGAAGACAGGGGTTAATGGGCAGTACTTC
TRBJ2-6 TRBV11-2 - - CASSLSAAGANVLTF TGTGCCAGCAGCTTATCGGCAGCTGGGGCCAACGTCCTGACTTTC
TRBJ2-1 TRBV7-2 TRBD1 - CASSLMGTGSPVEQFF TGTGCCAGCAGCTTAATGGGGACAGGGTCCCCCGTTGAGCAGTTCTTC
TRBJ2-2 TRBV7-3 - once CASSLEGRTNTGELFF TGTGCCAGCAGCTTAGAAGGCAGGACGAACACCGGGGAGCTGTTTTTT
TRBJ2-5 TRBV5-1 - - CASSLGRPEETQYF TGCGCCAGCAGCTTGGGACGACCAGAAGAGACCCAGTACTTC
TRBJ2-1 TRBV7-9 - - CASSLRAPHEQFF TGTGCCAGCAGCTTAAGGGCCCCACATGAGCAGTTCTTC
TRBJ2-2 TRBV29-1 - - CSVGTLNTGELFF TGCAGCGTAGGGACACTGAACACCGGGGAGCTGTTTTTT
TRBJ1-2 TRBV28 TRBD1 - CASRPGQGGGGYTF TGTGCCAGCAGGCCGGGACAGGGCGGGGGTGGCTACACCTTC
TRBJ2-2 TRBV2 TRBD1 - CASGRQGGNGELFF TGTGCCAGCGGGCGACAGGGTGGGAACGGGGAGCTGTTTTTT
TRBJ1-1 TRBV7-9 - - CASSVGPKVGNTEAFF TGTGCCAGCAGCGTGGGACCGAAAGTCGGGAACACTGAAGCTTTCTTT
TRBJ2-3 TRBV4-1 - - CASSQVGAYKGIDTQYF TGCGCCAGCAGCCAAGTCGGTGCCTACAAAGGGATAGATACGCAGTATTTT
TRBJ2-3 TRBV6-6 - - CASRPKGDTQYF TGTGCCAGCAGACCCAAGGGGGATACGCAGTATTTT
TRBJ2-3 TRBV29-1 TRBD2 - CSVVRGGTDTQYF TGCAGCGTTGTGCGGGGGGGCACAGATACGCAGTATTTT
TRBJ1-1 TRBV5-4 - - CASSNKQGNTEAFF TGTGCCAGCAGCAACAAACAGGGGAACACTGAAGCTTTCTTT
TRBJ2-3 TRBV5-4 TRBD1 - CASSPDRVGDTQYF TGTGCCAGCAGCCCCGACAGGGTGGGAGATACGCAGTATTTT
TRBJ1-6 TRBV19 - few CASKDSSNSPLHF TGTGCCAGTAAAGACAGCTCGAATTCACCCCTCCACTTT
TRBJ2-7 TRBV5-6 TRBD1 - CASSLTGVPYEQYF TGTGCCAGCAGCTTGACAGGGGTCCCCTACGAGCAGTACTTC
TRBJ2-5 TRBV10-2 - - CASRKSGQETQYF TGCGCCAGCAGGAAAAGCGGCCAAGAGACCCAGTACTTC
TRBJ2-7 TRBV6-6 - - CASSYFDSYEQYF TGTGCCAGCAGTTACTTCGACTCCTACGAGCAGTACTTC
TRBJ1-2 TRBV6-6 - - CASRRTPDQTHGGYTF TGTGCCAGCAGAAGGACCCCCGACCAGACGCATGGGGGCTACACCTTC
TRBJ2-5 TRBV6-6 - once CASSTKETQYF TGTGCCAGCAGCACTAAGGAGACCCAGTACTTC
TRBJ2-7 TRBV7-9 - - CASSAEGLITYEQYF TGTGCCAGCAGTGCGGAGGGGCTTATCACCTACGAGCAGTACTTC
TRBJ2-2 TRBV10-2 - - CASQQGFTGELFF TGCGCCAGCCAGCAGGGCTTCACCGGGGAGCTGTTTTTT
TRBJ1-5 TRBV27 TRBD1 - CASSRQGAGQPQHF TGTGCCAGCAGTCGACAGGGGGCAGGTCAGCCCCAGCATTTT
TRBJ2-2 TRBV29-1 - - CSVVGGARGTGELFF TGCAGCGTCGTAGGGGGGGCGCGAGGCACCGGGGAGCTGTTTTTT
TRBJ2-1 TRBV5-1 - - CASSLAGAQNEQFF TGCGCCAGCAGCTTGGCCGGAGCTCAGAATGAGCAGTTCTTC
TRBJ2-3 TRBV10-3 - - CAISGPSTDTQYF TGTGCCATCAGTGGGCCGAGCACAGATACGCAGTATTTT
TRBJ1-2 TRBV2 - - CASSERSGYTF TGTGCCAGCAGTGAAAGGAGTGGCTACACCTTC
TRBJ2-1 TRBV10-2 - - CASAGNEQFF TGCGCCAGCGCGGGCAATGAGCAGTTCTTC
TRBJ1-2 TRBV10-3 - - CAISSSTVSDGYTF TGTGCCATCAGTAGTTCGACAGTTTCCGATGGCTACACCTTC